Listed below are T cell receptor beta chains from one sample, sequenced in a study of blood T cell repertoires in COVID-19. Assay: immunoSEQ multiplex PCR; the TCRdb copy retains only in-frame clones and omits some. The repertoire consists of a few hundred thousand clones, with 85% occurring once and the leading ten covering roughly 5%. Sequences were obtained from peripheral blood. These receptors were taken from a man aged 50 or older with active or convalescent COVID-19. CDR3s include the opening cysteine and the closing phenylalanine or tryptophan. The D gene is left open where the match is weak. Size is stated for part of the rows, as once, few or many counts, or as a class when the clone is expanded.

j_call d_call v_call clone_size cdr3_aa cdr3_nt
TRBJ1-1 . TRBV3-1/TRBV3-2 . CASSPLGTNTEAFF TGTGCCAGCAGCCCCCTAGGAACGAACACTGAAGCTTTCTTT
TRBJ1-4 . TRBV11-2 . CASSFGLFNEKLFF TGTGCCAGCAGCTTTGGACTGTTTAATGAAAAACTGTTTTTT
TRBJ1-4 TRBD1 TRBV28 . CASSLWGQGLNEKLFF TGTGCCAGCAGTTTATGGGGACAGGGCCTTAATGAAAAACTGTTTTTT
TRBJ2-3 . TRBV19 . CASSLSRGRADTQYF TGTGCCAGTAGCCTTTCCAGGGGACGGGCAGATACGCAGTATTTT
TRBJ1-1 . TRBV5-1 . CASAVAGDLGEAFF TGCGCCAGCGCAGTTGCGGGGGATCTAGGTGAGGCTTTCTTT
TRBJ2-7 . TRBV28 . CASSPGGDSTYEQYF TGTGCCAGCAGTCCCGGGGGAGACAGTACCTACGAGCAGTACTTC
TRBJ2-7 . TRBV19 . CASSIGLSGLGGDEQYF TGTGCCAGTAGTATTGGACTTTCCGGACTCGGAGGAGACGAGCAGTACTTC
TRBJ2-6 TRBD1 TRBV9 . CASSPEGGQGLGANVLTF TGTGCCAGCAGCCCCGAGGGGGGACAGGGACTTGGGGCCAACGTCCTGACTTTC
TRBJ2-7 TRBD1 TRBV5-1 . CASSWTGFSYEQYF TGCGCCAGCAGCTGGACAGGGTTTTCCTACGAGCAGTACTTC
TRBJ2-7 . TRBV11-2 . CASSLAVAFSGEQYF TGTGCCAGCAGCTTAGCGGTAGCCTTCTCCGGCGAGCAGTACTTC
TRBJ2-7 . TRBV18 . CASSPRSGVLGEQYF TGTGCCAGCTCACCACGATCAGGGGTCTTGGGGGAGCAGTACTTC
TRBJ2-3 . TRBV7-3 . CASSPRLLRSETDTQYF TGTGCCAGCAGCCCACGACTTCTACGGTCTGAGACGGATACGCAGTATTTT
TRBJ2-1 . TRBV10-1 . CASSGPPERPSYNEQFF TGCGCCAGCAGTGGCCCGCCGGAGCGGCCCTCCTACAATGAGCAGTTCTTC
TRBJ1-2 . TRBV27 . CASSPRQNYGYTF TGTGCCAGCAGTCCGCGACAGAACTATGGCTACACCTTC
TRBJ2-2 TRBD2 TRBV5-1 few CASSSGLAGVGELFF TGCGCCAGCAGCTCCGGACTAGCGGGAGTCGGGGAGCTGTTTTTT
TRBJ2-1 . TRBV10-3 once CAIRRELRSYNEQFF TGTGCCATCAGGCGAGAGCTCCGCTCCTACAATGAGCAGTTCTTC
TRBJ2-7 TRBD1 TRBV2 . CASGRRDRGSEQYF TGTGCCAGCGGGAGGCGGGACAGGGGTTCCGAGCAGTACTTC
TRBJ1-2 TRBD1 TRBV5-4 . CASSFRDRDGYTF TGTGCCAGCAGCTTCCGGGACAGGGATGGCTACACCTTC
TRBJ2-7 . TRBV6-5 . CASTKKWEGAYEQYF TGTGCCAGCACAAAGAAGTGGGAAGGGGCCTACGAGCAGTACTTC
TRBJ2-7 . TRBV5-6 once CASSQTAYEQYF TGTGCCAGCAGCCAGACAGCTTACGAGCAGTACTTC
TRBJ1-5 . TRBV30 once CAWSPRTVNQPQHF TGTGCCTGGAGTCCACGGACAGTCAATCAGCCCCAGCATTTT
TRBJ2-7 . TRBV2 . CASTMGAFFDEQYF TGTGCCAGCACAATGGGGGCTTTTTTCGACGAGCAGTACTTC
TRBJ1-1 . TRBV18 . CASSPTGLRNTEAFF TGTGCCAGCTCACCCACAGGGTTGCGGAACACTGAAGCTTTCTTT
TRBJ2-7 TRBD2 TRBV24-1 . CATSDLDYGLAGGRDEQYF TGTGCCACCAGTGATTTGGACTACGGCCTAGCGGGAGGTAGGGACGAGCAGTACTTC
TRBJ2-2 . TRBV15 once CATSRVILRTANTGELFF TGTGCCACCAGCAGAGTAATTCTGCGGACAGCGAACACCGGGGAGCTGTTTTTT
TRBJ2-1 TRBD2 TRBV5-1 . CASSWRTGGNEQFF TGCGCCAGCAGCTGGAGGACGGGAGGGAATGAGCAGTTCTTC
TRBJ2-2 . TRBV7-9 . CASSLGTTVTGELFF TGTGCCAGCAGCTTAGGGACTACGGTCACCGGGGAGCTGTTTTTT
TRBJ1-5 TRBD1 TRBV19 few CASRGGQPNQPQHF TGTGCCAGTAGGGGGGGACAGCCAAATCAGCCCCAGCATTTT
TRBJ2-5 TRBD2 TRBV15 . CATSRRGGRGPETQYF TGTGCCACCAGCAGGAGGGGAGGGCGGGGCCCAGAGACCCAGTACTTC